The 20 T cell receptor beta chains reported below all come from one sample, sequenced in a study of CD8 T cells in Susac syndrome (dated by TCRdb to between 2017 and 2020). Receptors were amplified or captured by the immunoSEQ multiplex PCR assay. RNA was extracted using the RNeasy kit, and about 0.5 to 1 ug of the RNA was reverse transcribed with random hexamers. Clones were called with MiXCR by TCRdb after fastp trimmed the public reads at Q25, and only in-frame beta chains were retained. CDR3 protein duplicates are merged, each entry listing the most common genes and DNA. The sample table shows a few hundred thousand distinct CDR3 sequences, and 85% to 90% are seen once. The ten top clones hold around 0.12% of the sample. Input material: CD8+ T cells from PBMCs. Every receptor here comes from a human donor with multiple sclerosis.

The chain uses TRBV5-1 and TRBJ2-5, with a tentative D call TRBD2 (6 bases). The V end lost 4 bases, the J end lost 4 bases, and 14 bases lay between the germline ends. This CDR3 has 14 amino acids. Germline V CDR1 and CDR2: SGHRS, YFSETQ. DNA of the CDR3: TGCGCCAGCAGCCTGGGACTGGCTCGAGAGACCCAGTACTTC. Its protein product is CASSLGLARETQYF.

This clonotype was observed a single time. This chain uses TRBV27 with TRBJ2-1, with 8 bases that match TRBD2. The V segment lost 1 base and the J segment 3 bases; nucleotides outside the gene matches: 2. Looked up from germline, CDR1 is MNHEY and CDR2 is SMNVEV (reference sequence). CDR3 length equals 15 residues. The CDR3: CASSLYSGDYNEQFF. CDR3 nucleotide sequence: TGTGCCAGCAGTTTATATAGCGGGGACTACAATGAGCAGTTCTTC.

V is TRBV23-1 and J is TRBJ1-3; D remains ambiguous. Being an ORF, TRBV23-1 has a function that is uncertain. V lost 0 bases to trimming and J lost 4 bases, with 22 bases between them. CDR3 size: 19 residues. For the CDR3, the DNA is TGCGCCAGCAGTCAATCGAGTTGGCCCGGTCAGGTCATAGGAAACACCATATATTTT. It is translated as CASSQSSWPGQVIGNTIYF.

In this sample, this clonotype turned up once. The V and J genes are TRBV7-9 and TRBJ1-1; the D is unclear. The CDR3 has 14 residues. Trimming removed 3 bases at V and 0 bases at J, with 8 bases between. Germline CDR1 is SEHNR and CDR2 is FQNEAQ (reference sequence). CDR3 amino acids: CASSFWELNTEAFF. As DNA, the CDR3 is TGTGCCAGCAGCTTTTGGGAACTGAACACTGAAGCTTTCTTT.

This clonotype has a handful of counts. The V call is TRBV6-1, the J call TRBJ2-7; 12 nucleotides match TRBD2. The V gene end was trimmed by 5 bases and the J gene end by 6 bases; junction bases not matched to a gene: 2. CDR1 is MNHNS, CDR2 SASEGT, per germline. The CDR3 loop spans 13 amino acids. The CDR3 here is CASSRTSGIEQYF. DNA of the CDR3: TGTGCCAGCAGTCGGACTAGCGGGATCGAGCAGTACTTC.

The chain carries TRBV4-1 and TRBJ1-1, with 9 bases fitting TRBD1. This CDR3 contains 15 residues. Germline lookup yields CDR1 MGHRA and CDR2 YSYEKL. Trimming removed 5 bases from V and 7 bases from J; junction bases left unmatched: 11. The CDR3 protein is CASSSATGGSYEAFF. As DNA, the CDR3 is TGCGCCAGCAGCTCGGCCACAGGGGGCAGCTATGAAGCTTTCTTT.

CDR3 sequence reads: CASSRGWGRVQYF. The CDR3 nucleotides are TGTGCCAGCAGCAGAGGTTGGGGGAGAGTGCAGTATTTT. The chain combines TRBV7-9 with TRBJ2-3; D is tentatively TRBD1 or TRBD2 (5 bases each). Germline CDR1 SEHNR, CDR2 FQNEAQ (reference sequence). V was cut by 5 bases and J by 11 bases, with 17 bases left in between. This CDR3 is built from 13 residues. Filled out from reference TRBV7-9 and TRBJ2-3, the complete variable domain reads DTGVSQNPRHKITKRGQNVTFRCDPISEHNRLYWYRQTLGQGPEFLTYFQNEAQLEKSRLLSDRFSAERPKGSFSTLEIQRTEQGDSAMYLCASSRGWGRVQYFGPGTRLTVL.

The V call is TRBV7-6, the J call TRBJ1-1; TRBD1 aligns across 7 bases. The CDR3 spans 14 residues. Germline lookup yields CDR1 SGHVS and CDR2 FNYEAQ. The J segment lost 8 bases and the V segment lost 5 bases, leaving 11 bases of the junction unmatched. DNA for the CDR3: TGTGCCAGCAGCATCACCGAAGACAGGGTAGAAGCTTTCTTT. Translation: CASSITEDRVEAFF.

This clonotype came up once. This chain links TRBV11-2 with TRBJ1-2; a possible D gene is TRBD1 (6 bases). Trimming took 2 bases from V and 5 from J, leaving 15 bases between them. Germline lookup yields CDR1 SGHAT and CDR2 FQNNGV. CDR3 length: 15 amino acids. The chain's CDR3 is CASSLTGLPQYGYTF. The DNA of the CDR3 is TGTGCCAGCAGCTTAACAGGGTTACCGCAATATGGCTACACCTTC.

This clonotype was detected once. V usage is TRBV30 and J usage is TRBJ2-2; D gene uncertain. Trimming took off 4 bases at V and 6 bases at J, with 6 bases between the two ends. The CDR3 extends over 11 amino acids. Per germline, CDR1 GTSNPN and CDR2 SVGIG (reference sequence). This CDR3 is CAWTTPGELFF. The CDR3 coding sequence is TGTGCCTGGACCACTCCCGGGGAGCTGTTTTTT.

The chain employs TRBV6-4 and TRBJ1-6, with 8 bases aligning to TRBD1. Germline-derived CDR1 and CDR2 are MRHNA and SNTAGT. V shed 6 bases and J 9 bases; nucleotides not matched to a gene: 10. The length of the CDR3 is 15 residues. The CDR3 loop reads CASSYRQGKGSPLHF. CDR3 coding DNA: TGTGCCAGCAGCTATCGACAGGGGAAAGGTTCACCCCTCCACTTT.

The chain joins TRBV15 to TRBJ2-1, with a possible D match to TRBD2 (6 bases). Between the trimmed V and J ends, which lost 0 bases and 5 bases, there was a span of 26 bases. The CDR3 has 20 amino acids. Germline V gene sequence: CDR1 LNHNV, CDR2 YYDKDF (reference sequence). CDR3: CATSRDREGVENIADNEQFF. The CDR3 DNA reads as TGTGCCACCAGCAGAGATCGTGAAGGGGTGGAGAATATAGCGGACAATGAGCAGTTCTTC. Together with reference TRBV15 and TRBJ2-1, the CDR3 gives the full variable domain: DAMVIQNPRYQVTQFGKPVTLSCSQTLNHNVMYWYQQKSSQAPKLLFHYYDKDFNNEADTPDNFQSRRPNTSFCFLDIRSPGLGDTAMYLCATSRDREGVENIADNEQFFGPGTRLTVL.

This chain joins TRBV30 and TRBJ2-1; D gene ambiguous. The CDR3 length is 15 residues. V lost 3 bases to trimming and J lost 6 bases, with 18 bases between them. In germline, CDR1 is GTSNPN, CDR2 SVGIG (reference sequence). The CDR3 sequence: CAWSPKPSQANEQFF. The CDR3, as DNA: TGTGCCTGGAGCCCCAAGCCCAGCCAAGCCAATGAGCAGTTCTTC.

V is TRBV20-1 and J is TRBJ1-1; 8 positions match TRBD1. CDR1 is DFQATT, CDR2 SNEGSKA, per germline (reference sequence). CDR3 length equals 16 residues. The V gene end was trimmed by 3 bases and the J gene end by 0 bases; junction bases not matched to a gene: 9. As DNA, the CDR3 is TGCAGTGCTAGGGCCCTCCGACAGGGGATGAACACTGAAGCTTTCTTT. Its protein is CSARALRQGMNTEAFF.

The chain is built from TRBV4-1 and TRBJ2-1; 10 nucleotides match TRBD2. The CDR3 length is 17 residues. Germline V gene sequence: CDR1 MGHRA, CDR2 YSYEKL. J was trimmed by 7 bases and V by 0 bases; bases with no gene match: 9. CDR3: CASSQEGTSGVENEQFF. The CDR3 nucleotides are TGCGCCAGCAGCCAAGAGGGAACTAGCGGGGTGGAGAATGAGCAGTTCTTC.

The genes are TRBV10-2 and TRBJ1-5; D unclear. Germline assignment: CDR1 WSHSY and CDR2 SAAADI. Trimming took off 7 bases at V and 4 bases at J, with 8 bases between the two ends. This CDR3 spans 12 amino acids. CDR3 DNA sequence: TGCGCCAGCATGGAAGGGAATCAGCCCCAGCATTTT. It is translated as CASMEGNQPQHF.

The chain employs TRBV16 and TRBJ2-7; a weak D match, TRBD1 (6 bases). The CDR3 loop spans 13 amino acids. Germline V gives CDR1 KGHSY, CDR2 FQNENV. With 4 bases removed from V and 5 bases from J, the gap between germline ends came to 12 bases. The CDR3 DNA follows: TGTGCCAGCAGCCCCCTACAGGGACACGAGCAGTACTTC. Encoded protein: CASSPLQGHEQYF. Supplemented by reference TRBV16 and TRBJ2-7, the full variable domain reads GEEVAQTPKHLVRGEGQKAKLYCAPIKGHSYVFWYQQVLKNEFKFLISFQNENVFDETGMPKERFSAKCLPNSPCSLEIQATKLEDSAVYFCASSPLQGHEQYFGPGTRLTVT.

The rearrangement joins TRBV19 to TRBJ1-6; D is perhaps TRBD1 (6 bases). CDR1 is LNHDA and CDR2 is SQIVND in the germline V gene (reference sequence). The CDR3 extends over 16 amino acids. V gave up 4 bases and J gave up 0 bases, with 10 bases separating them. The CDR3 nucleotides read TGTGCCAGTAGTACTTCGGGGGCCTCCTATAATTCACCCCTCCACTTT. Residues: CASSTSGASYNSPLHF.

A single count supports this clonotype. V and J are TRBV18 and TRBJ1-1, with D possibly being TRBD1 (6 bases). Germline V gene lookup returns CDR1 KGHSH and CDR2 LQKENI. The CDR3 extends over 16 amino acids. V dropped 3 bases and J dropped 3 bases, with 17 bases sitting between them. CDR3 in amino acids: CASSPGQGPPDTEAFF. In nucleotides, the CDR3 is TGTGCCAGCTCACCGGGACAAGGGCCCCCGGACACTGAAGCTTTCTTT.

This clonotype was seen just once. The CDR3 region is CASSFLQGVRNEQFF. DNA for the CDR3: TGTGCCAGCAGTTTTTTACAGGGAGTAAGGAATGAGCAGTTCTTC. The chain is built from TRBV27 and TRBJ2-1; D perhaps matches TRBD1 (6 bases). CDR3 size: 15 residues. Trimming removed 3 bases from V and 7 bases from J, with 16 bases in between. Germline V gene lookup returns CDR1 MNHEY and CDR2 SMNVEV (reference sequence).